This T cell receptor beta chain was sequenced during a study of OX40 agonist ivuxolimab in advanced cancers. Study conclusions and caveats: Averaging showed that CD8+ T cells had more expanded clones than CD4+ did.

CDR3 size: 13 residues. J was trimmed by 9 bases and V by 7 bases; bases with no gene match: 11. The V gene's germline CDR1 is SQVTM and CDR2 ANQGSEA. Comments on this clone: The antigen is not known.

People who had autoimmune disease history or systemic immunosuppression were excluded. TCRdb's table, derived via immunoSEQ multiplex PCR, lists solely in-frame clones and lacks some. The data show roughly 100,000 clones, roughly 84% seen once. The rearrangement joins TRBV29-1 to TRBJ1-3; 8 bases match TRBD1. Here the sequenced sample was CD4+ or CD8+ T cells sorted from blood, taken in a trial of the OX40 agonist ivuxolimab. The sequence came from an adult with an advanced solid tumor such as melanoma, head and neck, liver or kidney cancer. The DNA of the CDR3 is TGCAGCGCCAGAGGGGCGACAGGGGCCACCATATATTTT. Its translation is CSARGATGATIYF.